Following are 17 T cell receptor beta chains from one sample sequenced in a study of cytomegalovirus exposure and HLA in healthy donors. TCRdb's copy holds only in-frame clones and misses some; the assay was immunoSEQ multiplex PCR. Of over 200,000 clones in the sample, over 80% were seen once. The sequenced material came from PBMCs. These receptors all stem from a woman aged 18-29 years in good health and CMV-seronegative.

CDR3 protein: CASSSRPGLETTDTQYF. DNA for the CDR3: TGCGCCAGCAGCTCCCGCCCGGGACTCGAGACCACAGATACGCAGTATTTT. This sequence joins TRBV5-1 and TRBJ2-3; D possibly corresponds to TRBD2 (6 bases). CDR3 length: 17 amino acids. Germline V gene sequence: CDR1 SGHRS, CDR2 YFSETQ. V dropped 3 bases and J dropped 2 bases, with 19 bases sitting between them.

The V and J genes are TRBV6-6 and TRBJ2-7; 7 bases are a match to TRBD1. Germline V gives CDR1 MNHNY, CDR2 SVGAGI (reference sequence). The CDR3 totals 13 residues. V shed 6 bases and J 2 bases; nucleotides not matched to a gene: 4. This CDR3 reads CASRGTVTYEQYF. The DNA for the CDR3 is TGTGCCAGCAGGGGGACAGTTACCTACGAGCAGTACTTC.

The V call is TRBV30, the J call TRBJ1-3; possible D gene TRBD1, 6 bases. Germline V gene sequence: CDR1 GTSNPN, CDR2 SVGIG (reference sequence). The ends were cut back, 0 bases at V and 4 bases at J, with 10 bases in the middle. The CDR3 covers 14 residues. In nucleotides, the CDR3 is TGTGCCTGGAGTGTACGGGACAAAGGAAACACCATATATTTT. Protein product: CAWSVRDKGNTIYF.

This clone occurred once. This chain joins TRBV7-8 and TRBJ2-7; D ambiguous. V lost 0 bases, J lost 7 bases, and 13 bases lay in between. CDR3 length equals 14 residues. The germline CDR1 and CDR2 sequences are SGHVS and FQNEAQ. The DNA of the CDR3 is TGTGCCAGCAGCTTAGCCCTTATGGCAAGGGAGCAGTACTTC. It is translated as CASSLALMAREQYF.

V and J are TRBV5-1 and TRBJ1-1; TRBD1 aligns across 8 bases. V dropped 4 bases and J dropped 5; count of bases not matched to a gene: 4. This CDR3 has 13 amino acids. The germline CDR1 and CDR2 sequences are SGHRS and YFSETQ. The CDR3, as DNA: TGCGCCAGCAGCGGACAGGGAATTACTGAAGCTTTCTTT. Its translation: CASSGQGITEAFF.

The chain is built from TRBV28 and TRBJ2-7, with a weak D call TRBD2 (7 bases). CDR1 and CDR2 from the germline V gene are MDHEN and SYDVKM. This CDR3 spans 14 amino acids. The V gene lost 6 bases and the J gene lost 2 bases, with 14 bases spanning the gap. The CDR3 sequence is CASREGGTTYEQYF. As DNA, the CDR3 is TGTGCCAGCAGGGAGGGGGGGACCACCTACGAGCAGTACTTC.

The rearrangement links TRBV5-4 to TRBJ2-1, with D possibly TRBD2 on 6 matching bases. V dropped 4 bases and J dropped 1 base, with 12 bases sitting between them. There are 15 residues in the CDR3. CDR1 is SGHNT and CDR2 is YYREEE in the germline V gene (reference sequence). The CDR3 DNA reads TGTGCCAGCAGCAGTCTAGCGCAATCCTACAATGAGCAGTTCTTC. It translates to CASSSLAQSYNEQFF.

Written as DNA, the CDR3 is TGCAGCGTTTCTTACCTGCCCTACGGAAAGCGAGCTGAAGCTTTCTTT. This codes for CSVSYLPYGKRAEAFF. The V gene is TRBV29-1, the J gene TRBJ1-1; no definite D call. The CDR3 length is 16 residues. Trimming removed 5 bases from V and 6 bases from J, with 25 bases in between. Germline CDR1 SQVTM, CDR2 ANQGSEA.

CDR3 in amino acids: CASSGDSYGYTF. The CDR3 DNA reads TGCGCCAGCAGCGGAGATAGCTATGGCTACACCTTC. This chain links TRBV5-1 with TRBJ1-2, with D unresolved. The CDR3 spans 12 residues. Germline CDR1 and CDR2: SGHRS and YFSETQ. Trimming took off 4 bases at V and 4 bases at J, with 8 bases between the two ends.

This chain links TRBV9 with TRBJ2-3; D unclear. The CDR3 runs to 13 residues. Between the trimmed V and J ends, which lost 4 bases and 1 base, there was a span of 7 bases. The V gene's germline CDR1 is SGDLS and CDR2 YYNGEE. CDR3 sequence: CASSPEGTDTQYF. Here the CDR3 DNA reads TGTGCCAGCAGCCCCGAAGGCACAGATACGCAGTATTTT.

This clone was counted a few times. Here the CDR3 DNA reads TGTGCCTCGACAGGAATCTCCTACGAGCAGTACTTC. This gives the protein CASTGISYEQYF. This chain connects TRBV6-1 to TRBJ2-7, with D tentatively TRBD1 (6 bases). Trimming removed 11 bases from V and 0 bases from J, with 11 bases in between. The germline V gene encodes CDR1 MNHNS and CDR2 SASEGT. This CDR3 contains 12 residues.

The chain employs TRBV7-3 and TRBJ2-3, with 7 bases matching TRBD2. Germline V CDR1 and CDR2: SGHTA, FQGTGA. The V and J ends lost 1 base and 4 bases, in that order; junction bases with no gene match: 2. This CDR3 is 14 amino acids long. The CDR3 loop is CASSLIAGADTQYF. DNA for the CDR3: TGTGCCAGCAGCTTAATCGCGGGGGCAGATACGCAGTATTTT.

CDR3 in DNA: TGCAGCGTTGTCGGGCAGGCGTACGAGCAGTACTTC. It specifies CSVVGQAYEQYF. V gene TRBV29-1 combines with J gene TRBJ2-7; D is unclear. The CDR3 has 12 amino acids. V lost 4 bases to trimming and J lost 4 bases, with 11 bases between them. Germline CDR1 reads SQVTM; CDR2 reads ANQGSEA.

The J gene is TRBJ1-1, the V gene TRBV27; D is possibly TRBD1 (6 bases). V dropped 5 bases and J dropped 1 base, with 14 bases sitting between them. The CDR3 totals 15 residues. Germline lookup yields CDR1 MNHEY and CDR2 SMNVEV (reference sequence). CDR3 DNA sequence: TGTGCCAGCAGTGCATACAGGGCTTGGAACACTGAAGCTTTCTTT. Its translation is CASSAYRAWNTEAFF.

This chain connects TRBV28 to TRBJ1-1, with TRBD1 identical over 8 bases. The ends lost 5 bases at V and 1 base at J; junction bases unmatched: 6. CDR3 length equals 15 residues. In germline, CDR1 is MDHEN, CDR2 SYDVKM. The CDR3 sequence is CASSPRTGSNTEAFF. CDR3 nucleotide sequence: TGTGCCAGCAGTCCCAGGACAGGGTCGAACACTGAAGCTTTCTTT.

The chain employs TRBV5-4 and TRBJ1-1, with unresolved D. Germline CDR1 and CDR2: SGHNT and YYREEE (reference sequence). V lost 0 bases, J lost 1 base, and 7 bases lay in between. The CDR3 totals 14 residues. CDR3 nucleotide sequence: TGTGCCAGCAGCTTGGAACTTTCGAACACTGAAGCTTTCTTT. Amino acid sequence: CASSLELSNTEAFF.

Regarding this clone: The conserved phenylalanine or tryptophan normally closing the CDR3 is absent here, so this likely arose from a read error. No DNA is shown, since the ends of the CDR3 on it are uncertain; the CDR3 is the one TCRdb lists. V is TRBV15 and J is TRBJ2-7; the table's D gene call, TRBD1, was not cross checked with the DNA. The CDR3 sequence runs 14 residues, both termini included. Germline V lookup: CDR1 LNHNV, CDR2 YYDKDF (reference sequence). The CDR3 is CATSRAGTGARVFY.